This TCR beta chain comes out of a study of OX40 agonist ivuxolimab in advanced cancers. The sample holds one count of this clone. The germline gene is not matched at one end of the junction; a read error may be the cause. Sequenced by immunoSEQ multiplex PCR; TCRdb stores in-frame clones only, minus some. The data hold more than 100,000 clones, with approximately 94% observed a single time. Patients were ruled out by autoimmune disease history or systemic immunosuppression. The CDR3 runs 17 residues. Germline V gives CDR1 SGHAT, CDR2 FQDESV (reference sequence). The material sequenced was CD4+ or CD8+ T cells sorted from blood, taken in a trial of the OX40 agonist ivuxolimab. This clonotype originated in an adult with an advanced solid tumor such as melanoma, head and neck, liver or kidney cancer. The chain is built from TRBV11-1 and TRBJ1-4; D is ambiguous. The CDR3 is CASSLGTHQVPNEKLFF. For the CDR3, the DNA is TGCGCCAGCAGCTTAGGAACACATCAGGTGCCTAATGAAAAACTGTTTTTT.